These 16 T cell receptor beta chains came from one sample sequenced in a study of blood T cells in healthy people across ages. It was with a sample-barcoded 5' primer and a J-beta primer mix that a second PCR of roughly 7 to 12 cycles was run. One entry per CDR3 protein results from TCRdb running MiXCR on the 5' RACE reads. Of about 730,000 distinct CDR3 sequences listed, roughly 43% are singletons. Material: blood. These receptors originate from a woman aged 60-75 years in good health.

To note about this clonotype: The junction departs from germline at one end; a sequencing error may be responsible. V is TRBV27 and J is TRBJ2-7; a weak D match, TRBD1 (5 bases). CDR3 length equals 15 residues. CDR1 MNHEY and CDR2 SMNVEV come from the germline V gene (reference sequence). CDR3 sequence reads: CVSRYEGHSSYEQYF. CDR3 nucleotides: TGTGTCAGCAGATACGAAGGACACAGCTCCTACGAGCAGTACTTC.

The chain joins TRBV5-1 to TRBJ2-3, with D possibly being TRBD1 (5 bases). CDR3 length: 14 residues. CDR1 SGHRS and CDR2 YFSETQ come from the germline V gene. V gave up 2 bases and J gave up 4 bases, with 11 bases separating them. The CDR3 loop is CASSFHRSPDTQYF. CDR3 DNA sequence: TGCGCCAGCAGCTTTCACAGGAGTCCAGATACGCAGTATTTT.

This clonotype has just a few counts. This sequence joins TRBV10-3 and TRBJ2-4; 9 bases are shared with TRBD2. Per germline, CDR1 ENHRY and CDR2 SYGVKD. V gave up 1 base and J gave up 5 bases; unmatched junction bases: 12. The CDR3 sequence is 18 residues long. The CDR3 coding sequence is TGTGCCATCAGTGAGTTTCCCCGACTAGCGGAACGTGAAAACATTCAGTACTTC. This translates into CAISEFPRLAERENIQYF.

With regard to this clonotype: This sequence may be a read error, since a much larger clone differs from it by one base. This chain uses TRBV7-9 with TRBJ2-5; TRBD1 agrees at 7 bases. The J segment lost 4 bases and the V segment lost 9 bases, leaving 5 bases of the junction unmatched. The CDR3 covers 12 residues. Germline values: CDR1 SEHNR, CDR2 FQNEAQ (reference sequence). The CDR3, as DNA: TGTGCCAGTGACAGGGTACGAGAGACCCAGTACTTC. Protein: CASDRVRETQYF.

The rearrangement links TRBV19 to TRBJ2-1; D not resolved. The V end lost 10 bases, the J end lost 0 bases, and 16 bases lay between the germline ends. CDR3 length: 15 amino acids. Germline V CDR1 and CDR2: LNHDA, SQIVND (reference sequence). This CDR3 reads CATRPQPDSYNEQFF. The CDR3 region has the DNA TGTGCCACCCGACCCCAGCCCGACTCCTACAATGAGCAGTTCTTC.

Concerning this clonotype: The germline gene is not matched at one end of the junction; a read error may be the cause. The chain combines TRBV6-2 or TRBV6-3 with TRBJ2-5; D unclear. The CDR3 length is 16 residues. Germline CDR1 and CDR2: MNHEY and SVGEGT. CDR3 in amino acids: CASRPLARAKEEAQYF. As DNA, the CDR3 is TGTGCCAGCAGACCTTTAGCACGGGCCAAAGAAGAGGCCCAGTACTTC.

The genes are TRBV20-1 and TRBJ2-1; 8 nucleotides agree with TRBD1. With the DNA end fitting TRBJ2-7 better, the J assignment may be wrong. Per germline, CDR1 DFQATT and CDR2 SNEGSKA (reference sequence). This CDR3 has 14 residues. CDR3 DNA sequence: TGCAGTGCTATGGGGACAGGAACCTACAATGAGCAGTACTTC. Its protein product is CSAMGTGTYNEQYF.

A word on this clonotype: One end of the junction varies from germline; a read error may be responsible. CDR3 in amino acids: CAGSSGTGGVNTEAFF. Written as DNA, the CDR3 is TGTGCCGGCAGCTCGGGGACAGGGGGTGTGAACACTGAAGCTTTCTTT. The chain combines TRBV7-9 with TRBJ1-1; 11 bases map to TRBD1. This CDR3 has 16 residues. CDR1 is SEHNR, CDR2 FQNEAQ, per germline (reference sequence).

The chain uses TRBV12-3 or TRBV12-4 and TRBJ1-6; D gene unclear. The CDR3 has 17 residues. Trimming shortened V by 5 bases and J by 0 bases, and 14 bases separated the two germline ends. In DNA form, the CDR3 reads TGTGCCAGCAGTGTCTCCCTCGGCAGCTCCTATAATTCACCCCTCCACTTT. Translating it yields CASSVSLGSSYNSPLHF.

In its sample, this clonotype was seen a few times. V and J are TRBV7-8 and TRBJ2-1; 7 nucleotides line up with TRBD2. V shed 4 bases, J shed 10 bases, and the junction held 16 bases outside the gene matches. CDR3 length: 16 amino acids. The germline V gene has CDR1 SGHVS and CDR2 FQNEAQ. The CDR3 bases are TGTGCCAGCAGCTACAACCCCGCTAGCGGTCATAGGGAGCAGTTCTTC. This codes for CASSYNPASGHREQFF.

V and J are TRBV2 and TRBJ1-5; D gene uncertain. This CDR3 region has 14 residues. V lost 3 bases and J 3 bases, leaving 9 bases between the germline ends. The V gene's germline CDR1 is SNHLY and CDR2 FYNNEI. CDR3 nucleotides: TGTGCCAGCAGTGATCGGAGGGCCAATCAGCCCCAGCATTTT. It codes for CASSDRRANQPQHF. Based on the CDR3 plus reference TRBV2 and TRBJ1-5, the full variable domain is EPEVTQTPSHQVTQMGQEVILRCVPISNHLYFYWYRQILGQKVEFLVSFYNNEISEKSEIFDDQFSVERPDGSNFTLKIRSTKLEDSAMYFCASSDRRANQPQHFGDGTRLSIL.

The V call is TRBV6-1, the J call TRBJ2-5; D may correspond to TRBD1 or TRBD2 (7 bases each). Near its end, the DNA agrees better with TRBJ2-7, so the J call may be wrong. Per germline, CDR1 MNHNS and CDR2 SASEGT. This CDR3 has 14 amino acids. As DNA, the CDR3 is TGTGCCAGCAGTGGACAGGGAGGGTACCCCGAGCAGTACTTC. The encoded protein is CASSGQGGYPEQYF.

This clonotype came up a few times. At one end, the junction sequence differs from germline, possibly due to a read error. The chain recombines TRBV12-3 or TRBV12-4 with TRBJ1-2; 7 bases are a match to TRBD1. CDR3 length equals 13 residues. The CDR3 bases are TGTGCCAGCAGCTTAGGGGGCGCGAATGGCTACACCTTC. Protein product: CASSLGGANGYTF.

Worth noting for this clonotype: Possible read error: a much larger clone is one base away. This chain connects TRBV12-3 or TRBV12-4 to TRBJ2-1, with unresolved D. The CDR3 sequence is 10 residues long. The CDR3 bases are TGTGCCGGCAGCTCAGCGATGCAGTTCTTC. It codes for CAGSSAMQFF.

This chain joins TRBV24-1 and TRBJ2-1; TRBD2 might be the D (6 bases). This CDR3 has 11 residues. The V gene's germline CDR1 is KGHDR and CDR2 SFDVKD. V was shortened by 8 bases and J by 9 bases, with 10 bases between the two germline ends. The CDR3 sequence is CATTYGGEQFF. The CDR3 nucleotides are TGTGCCACCACGTACGGGGGTGAGCAGTTCTTC.

V and J are TRBV6-2 or TRBV6-3 and TRBJ2-3; TRBD2 aligns across 13 bases. Germline CDR1 and CDR2: MNHEY and SVGEGT. With 6 bases clipped from V and 5 bases from J, the junction kept 11 bases outside the gene matches. The CDR3 extends over 17 amino acids. The CDR3 nucleotides read TGTGCCAGCAGACCCCGGGGACTAGCGGGACCTAAAGATACGCAGTATTTT. Protein sequence: CASRPRGLAGPKDTQYF.